This TCR beta chain was retrieved from a study of OX40 agonist ivuxolimab in advanced cancers. Study overall: A partial response was reached by three patients: one with hepatocellular carcinoma and two with cutaneous melanoma.

Study findings and constraints: On average, CD8+ T cells showed a greater number of expanded clones than CD4+. Normalized T-cell clonal expansion was also low in some nonresponders.

Sequenced by immunoSEQ multiplex PCR; TCRdb stores in-frame clones only, minus some. The table shows over 65,000 clones, with less than 90% occurring only once. The CDR3 is 16 residues long. Germline-derived CDR1 and CDR2 are LNHDA and SQIVND (reference sequence). The V segment lost 5 bases and the J segment 2 bases; nucleotides outside the gene matches: 6. Note on this clone: The antigen is not known.

V is TRBV19 and J is TRBJ2-3; TRBD1 aligns across 11 bases. Source: CD4+ or CD8+ T cells sorted from blood, taken in a trial of the OX40 agonist ivuxolimab. The TCR originated in an adult with an advanced solid tumor such as melanoma, head and neck, liver or kidney cancer. CDR3 in DNA: TGTGCCAGTAGTCCGGGACAGGGGGTTTTCACAGATACGCAGTATTTT. It specifies CASSPGQGVFTDTQYF. The whole variable domain, filled in from reference TRBV19 and TRBJ2-3, reads DGGITQSPKYLFRKEGQNVTLSCEQNLNHDAMYWYRQDPGQGLRLIYYSQIVNDFQKGDIAEGYSVSREKKESFPLTVTSAQKNPTAFYLCASSPGQGVFTDTQYFGPGTRLTVL.